This T cell receptor (beta chain) was found in a study of T-cell reconstitution after alpha-beta-depleted transplantation in children. Study-wide results and limits: Day-60 TCRbeta diversity that was high in some patients was derived from surviving recipient T cells and thymic progenitors.

Unique molecular identifiers were used to barcode this TCRbeta library. A single record per CDR3 protein comes from TCRdb applying MiXCR to the PCR reads. Here the sample spans around 110,000 distinct CDR3 sequences, 10% being singletons. The germline CDR1 and CDR2 sequences are MDHEN and SYDVKM. Trimming stripped 6 bases from V and 2 bases from J, with 20 bases between. This CDR3 contains 16 residues. In the case of this clonotype: Its specificity is unknown.

V gene TRBV28 combines with J gene TRBJ2-7, with D tentatively TRBD1 (6 bases). The TCR originated in a boy under 10 years old with acute lymphoblastic leukemia, due to receive a stem cell transplant. The sequences come from PBMCs, collected before TCRalphabeta/CD19-depleted stem cell transplant. The CDR3 reads CASRPQQGWSPYEQYF. CDR3 DNA sequence: TGTGCCAGCAGACCGCAACAGGGATGGAGCCCCTACGAGCAGTACTTC. Variable domain in full (rest from reference TRBV28 and TRBJ2-7): DVKVTQSSRYLVKRTGEKVFLECVQDMDHENMFWYRQDPGLGLRLIYFSYDVKMKEKGDIPEGYSVSREKKERFSLILESASTNQTSMYLCASRPQQGWSPYEQYFGPGTRLTVT.